These T cell receptor beta chains were read from a single sample in a study of T cell repertoires in cytomegalovirus infection. From the reads, TCRdb called clonotypes with MiXCR, one entry per CDR3 protein. Of 150,000 to 200,000 distinct CDR3 sequences listed, roughly a fifth are singletons. The specimen was PBMCs. The receptors stem from a human donor in good health (CMV status not recorded). Some clones in this sample may be carry-over from other donors' samples. The CDR3 runs from the conserved cysteine through the conserved F or W. The order of the fields is clone size, D gene, J gene, V gene, CDR3 DNA, CDR3 protein. D genes are given only for firm matches. Clone size appears in some rows only: once, few, many, or a class for an expanded clone.

>few|TRBD1|TRBJ1-2|TRBV19
TGTGCCAGTATCCCCCGGGACAGGGAATCCCATGGCTACACCTTC
CASIPRDRESHGYTF
>few|-|TRBJ1-2|TRBV12-3/TRBV12-4
TGTGCCAGCAGTTCACACCTGACAGCCAACTATGGCTACACCTTC
CASSSHLTANYGYTF
>few|-|TRBJ1-1|TRBV5-6
TGTGCCAGCAGCTTGGGGGGGCGTACATTGAACACTGAAGCTTTCTTT
CASSLGGRTLNTEAFF
>many|TRBD1|TRBJ2-7|TRBV7-2
TGTGCCAGCAGCCAAAAGGGGACAGGGAGTATGGAGCAGTACTTC
CASSQKGTGSMEQYF
>many|-|TRBJ1-3|TRBV7-2
TGTGCCAGCAGTCAATGGGTGGGGGGTGGTTTTGGAAACACCATATATTTT
CASSQWVGGGFGNTIYF
>-|TRBD2|TRBJ2-2|TRBV28
TGTGCCAGCAGTTTCGCGGGAGGGGGTGCCGGGGAGCTGTTTTTT
CASSFAGGGAGELFF
>few|TRBD2|TRBJ2-7|TRBV14
TGTGCCAGCAGCCCAGCGGGAGGGCCTTCCTACGAGCAGTACTTC
CASSPAGGPSYEQYF
>-|-|TRBJ2-5|TRBV6-8
TGTGCCAGCAGTCGACGGACTCAAGAGACCCAGTACTTC
CASSRRTQETQYF
>-|-|TRBJ1-5|TRBV27
TGTGCCAGCAGTCCACTAAATCAGCCCCAGCATTTT
CASSPLNQPQHF
>-|TRBD1|TRBJ1-1|TRBV6-1
TGTGCCAGCAGAGGACAGGCCAACACTGAAGCTTTCTTT
CASRGQANTEAFF
>-|-|TRBJ2-1|TRBV6-2/TRBV6-3
TGTGCCAGCAGTACCCCCGGGACTGATACCTACAATGAGCAGTTCTTC
CASSTPGTDTYNEQFF
>-|-|TRBJ1-4|TRBV2
TGTGCCAGCAGGGGGGACCTCGGGGAAAAACTGTTTTTT
CASRGDLGEKLFF
>-|-|TRBJ2-1|TRBV2
TGTGCCAGCAGTGTTTTACAGGAGCAGTTCTTC
CASSVLQEQFF
>few|-|TRBJ1-1|TRBV29-1
TGCAGCGTTGAAGATTTGGGGACTGAAGCTTTCTTT
CSVEDLGTEAFF
>-|-|TRBJ2-3|TRBV29-1
TGCAGCGTTGTCCGGGGTAACACAGATACGCAGTATTTT
CSVVRGNTDTQYF
>-|-|TRBJ2-2|TRBV10-3
TGTGCCATCAGTGATGTAGGGACCGGGGAGCTGTTTTTT
CAISDVGTGELFF
>many|-|TRBJ2-1|TRBV7-2
TGTGCCAGCAGCTCCTCTTCCGGCTCCTACAATGAGCAGTTCTTC
CASSSSSGSYNEQFF
>many|TRBD1|TRBJ1-1|TRBV7-2
TGTGCCAGCAGCTTACCGGGACAGGGGAACACTGAAGCTTTCTTT
CASSLPGQGNTEAFF
>many|-|TRBJ1-1|TRBV6-5
TGTGCCAGCAGTCGGGACACTGAAGCTTTCTTT
CASSRDTEAFF
>few|-|TRBJ1-6|TRBV15
TGTGCCACCAGCAGAGATACAGGAAATTCACCCCTCCACTTT
CATSRDTGNSPLHF
>few|TRBD2|TRBJ2-3|TRBV7-9
TGTGCCAGCAGCTTCCGGGAGGGCAGCACAGATACGCAGTATTTT
CASSFREGSTDTQYF
>-|TRBD2|TRBJ2-2|TRBV7-3
TGTGCCAGCAGTCCGGCGGGAGGTCGCCCCGGGGAGCTGTTTTTT
CASSPAGGRPGELFF
>-|-|TRBJ1-4|TRBV19
TGTGCCAGTAGTGCATACAGTGCAACTAATGAAAAACTGTTTTTT
CASSAYSATNEKLFF
>few|TRBD2|TRBJ2-3|TRBV6-5
TGTGCCAGCAGTTACGAGAGCGGGGATTTCGCGGGACCAGATACGCAGTATTTT
CASSYESGDFAGPDTQYF
>many|-|TRBJ2-3|TRBV7-2
TGTGCCAGCAGCCCCCAGGGCAGTGGGGCCACAGATACGCAGTATTTT
CASSPQGSGATDTQYF
>-|TRBD2|TRBJ2-7|TRBV7-2
TGTGCCAGCAGCTTACGCGGGGGGACCCTCTACGAGCAGTACTTC
CASSLRGGTLYEQYF
>many|-|TRBJ1-1|TRBV6-2/TRBV6-3
TGTGCCAGCAGTTTACCGACAGAGAACACTGAAGCTTTCTTT
CASSLPTENTEAFF
>-|-|TRBJ1-1|TRBV7-2
TGTGCCAGCAGCTTGGGGGCTGGCACTAAAGCTTTCTTT
CASSLGAGTKAFF
>many|-|TRBJ1-6|TRBV7-9
TGTGCCAGCAGCTTCCTACGGGACACTTATAATTCACCCCTCCACTTT
CASSFLRDTYNSPLHF